This entry is about one TCR beta chain. Cohort 3 donors were reported recovered after two negative PCRs, clearance, or symptom resolution. The data were taken from a study of blood T cell repertoires in COVID-19. Under the authors' procedure: Reference gene primer amplification in the assay estimated nucleated cell counts. Clones were read by immunoSEQ multiplex PCR, and TCRdb kept only the in-frame ones, dropping some. Clone size and V and J calls were adopted from that table, with D and trimming inferred from the DNA. The profile shows about 180,000 clones, about 88% of them singletons. Sequencing was carried out using PBMCs or T cells enriched from blood (not recorded which). The source is a woman under 30 who had recovered from COVID-19.

This chain's CDR3 is CASWQGPNEQFF. CDR3 sequence (DNA): TGTGCCAGCTGGCAGGGCCCCAATGAGCAGTTCTTC. The chain recombines TRBV2 with TRBJ2-1, with D tentatively TRBD1 (5 bases). In germline, CDR1 is SNHLY, CDR2 FYNNEI. The CDR3 has 12 amino acids. Trimming took 8 bases from V and 6 from J, leaving 11 bases between them.